The 13 T cell receptor beta chains in this list originate from one sample, sequenced in a study of control samples from healthy donors and cancer patients (dated by TCRdb to 2020 to 2021). The receptor library was made with the immunoSEQ multiplex PCR assay. Not all clones reach the TCRdb copy of this immuneACCESS table, which keeps in-frame sequences only. Checked studies attribute under half of the gap to unresolved V genes and leave the rest unexplained. The sample table records about 120,000 clones; over 90% of these occur just once. About 2.5% of the sample rests with the top ten. The sample consisted of blood. The receptors stem from a man aged 25-40 years in good health.

The chain is built from TRBV11-1 and TRBJ2-3; TRBD1 matches at 8 bases. From germline, CDR1 is SGHAT and CDR2 FQDESV (reference sequence). CDR3 length equals 16 residues. The junction had 8 bases not matched to a gene; V was cut back by 5 bases and J by 1 base. CDR3 sequence (DNA): TGTGCCAGCAGCCCTAACCGGGACAGGCGCACAGATACGCAGTATTTT. It codes for CASSPNRDRRTDTQYF.

J is TRBJ1-6 and V is TRBV2; TRBD1 might be the D (5 bases). CDR1 and CDR2 (germline): SNHLY, FYNNEI. Between the trimmed V and J ends, which lost 6 bases and 9 bases, there was a span of 12 bases. This CDR3 is built from 13 residues. In DNA form, the CDR3 reads TGTGCCAGCAGCCGGGACTCCATTTCACCCCTCCACTTT. It translates to CASSRDSISPLHF.

The rearrangement joins TRBV2 to TRBJ1-4; a weak D match, TRBD1 (6 bases). This CDR3 is built from 14 residues. CDR1 and CDR2 from the germline V gene are SNHLY and FYNNEI. Trimming shortened V by 2 bases and J by 7 bases, and 11 bases separated the two germline ends. CDR3 amino acids: CASSERQGSEKLFF. CDR3 in DNA: TGTGCCAGCAGTGAACGGCAGGGGAGTGAAAAACTGTTTTTT.

Here the CDR3 reads CATSSARQGPNTGELFF. Written as DNA, the CDR3 is TGTGCCACCAGCAGTGCCAGACAGGGACCGAACACCGGGGAGCTGTTTTTT. The chain joins TRBV15 to TRBJ2-2; 7 bases are a match to TRBD1. The CDR3 sequence is 17 residues long. The V and J ends lost 3 bases and 0 bases, in that order; junction bases with no gene match: 7. Germline V gives CDR1 LNHNV, CDR2 YYDKDF (reference sequence).

The CDR3 sequence: CASSQVAFDRGYGYTF. DNA for the CDR3: TGTGCCAGCAGCCAAGTGGCTTTCGACAGGGGTTATGGCTACACCTTC. V usage is TRBV3-1 (or the pseudogene TRBV3-2) and J usage is TRBJ1-2; the match to TRBD1 covers 8 bases. CDR3 size: 16 residues. Germline V lookup: CDR1 LGHDT, CDR2 YNNKEL (reference sequence). V lost 1 base, J lost 5 bases, and 9 bases stayed unmatched.

CDR3 DNA: TGTGCCAGCGTAGAGCGCGGTAGCAATCAGCCCCAGCATTTT. This translates into CASVERGSNQPQHF. This chain uses TRBV2 with TRBJ1-5; D is unclear. The CDR3 loop spans 14 amino acids. The germline V gene encodes CDR1 SNHLY and CDR2 FYNNEI. Trimming stripped 8 bases from V and 0 bases from J, with 11 bases between.

The rearrangement links TRBV2 to TRBJ1-2; TRBD1 matches at 7 bases. With 4 bases clipped from V and 0 bases from J, the junction kept 5 bases outside the gene matches. CDR1 is SNHLY, CDR2 FYNNEI, per germline. This CDR3 has 15 residues. As DNA, the CDR3 is TGTGCCAGCAGTGTAGGGCAGGGGGCTAACTATGGCTACACCTTC. It codes for CASSVGQGANYGYTF.

V and J are TRBV9 and TRBJ1-2; D uncertain. Germline V gives CDR1 SGDLS, CDR2 YYNGEE. This CDR3 comprises 13 residues. The germline V and J ends were trimmed by 0 bases and 2 bases, with 5 bases remaining between them. The CDR3 loop reads CASSVDQNYGYTF. Written as DNA, the CDR3 is TGTGCCAGCAGCGTAGACCAAAACTATGGCTACACCTTC.

This clone was seen just once. CDR3 coding DNA: TGTGCCACCACCCAAGACCGGACAGCTTATTACGAGCAGTACGTC. Its translation: CATTQDRTAYYEQYV. This chain connects TRBV24-1 to TRBJ2-7; tentatively, D is TRBD1 (6 bases). Germline CDR1 is KGHDR and CDR2 is SFDVKD. The CDR3 contains 15 residues. Trimming shortened V by 8 bases and J by 4 bases, and 20 bases separated the two germline ends.

The chain has TRBV11-2 and TRBJ2-2; no clear D gene. This CDR3 is 13 amino acids long. V was clipped by 6 bases and J by 6 bases, with 11 bases between them. The V gene's germline CDR1 is SGHAT and CDR2 FQNNGV. The CDR3 DNA reads as TGTGCCAGCAGTGGACGGCGCTCCGGGGAGCTGTTTTTT. Translated, it gives CASSGRRSGELFF.

V and J are TRBV14 and TRBJ2-1; D may be TRBD1 (9 bases). This CDR3 is built from 22 residues. The germline V gene encodes CDR1 SGHDN and CDR2 FVKESK. Trimming left V 1 base short and J 9 bases short, with 37 bases between. The CDR3 DNA reads as TGTGCCAGCAGCCAAGTATTCTGGGCGGGAGGAATCGACAGGGGGACAGAAAGTGAGCAGTTCTTC. Protein: CASSQVFWAGGIDRGTESEQFF.

The chain links TRBV28 to TRBJ1-3; TRBD1 might be the D (5 bases). Looked up from germline, CDR1 is MDHEN and CDR2 is SYDVKM. Deletions cut 6 bases from V and 9 bases from J, with 18 bases between. This CDR3 is built from 14 residues. CDR3 DNA: TGTGCCAGCAGCGTACGGGACTCCTACGGCACCATATATTTT. This codes for CASSVRDSYGTIYF.

V usage is TRBV11-3 and J usage is TRBJ2-3; TRBD2 might be the D (6 bases). This CDR3 comprises 14 residues. Trimming took 6 bases from V and 3 from J, leaving 13 bases between them. Germline V gene sequence: CDR1 SGHNT, CDR2 YENEEA. CDR3 nucleotides: TGTGCCAGCAGTTTGGGGCGGGGAACAGATACGCAGTATTTT. This encodes CASSLGRGTDTQYF.